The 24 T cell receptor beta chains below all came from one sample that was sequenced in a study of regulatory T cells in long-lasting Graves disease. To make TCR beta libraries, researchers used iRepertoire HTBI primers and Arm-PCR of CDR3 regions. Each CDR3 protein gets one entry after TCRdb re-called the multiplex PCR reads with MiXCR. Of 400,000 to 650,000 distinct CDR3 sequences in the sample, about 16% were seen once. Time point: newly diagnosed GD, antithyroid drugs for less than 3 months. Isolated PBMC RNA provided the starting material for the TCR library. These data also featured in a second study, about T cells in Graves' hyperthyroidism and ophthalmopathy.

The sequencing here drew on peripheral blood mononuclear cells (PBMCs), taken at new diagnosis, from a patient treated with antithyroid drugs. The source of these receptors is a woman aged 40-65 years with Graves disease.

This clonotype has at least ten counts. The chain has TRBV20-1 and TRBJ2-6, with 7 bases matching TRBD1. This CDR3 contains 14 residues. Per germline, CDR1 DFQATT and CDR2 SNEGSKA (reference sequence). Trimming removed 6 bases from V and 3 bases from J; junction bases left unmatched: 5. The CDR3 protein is CSARQGFGANVLTF. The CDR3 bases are TGCAGTGCGCGACAGGGATTTGGGGCCAACGTCCTGACTTTC.

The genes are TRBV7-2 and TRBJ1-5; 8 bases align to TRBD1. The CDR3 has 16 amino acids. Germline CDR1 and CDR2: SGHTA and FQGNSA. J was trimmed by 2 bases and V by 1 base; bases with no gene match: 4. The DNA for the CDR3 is TGTGCCAGCAGCTTAGTTGCGACAGGGGGCAATCAGCCCCAGCATTTT. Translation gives CASSLVATGGNQPQHF.

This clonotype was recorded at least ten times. In DNA form, the CDR3 reads TGTGCCAGCAGCGCCGGGACAGGGTTGGGCAATCAGCCCCAGCATTTT. Translating it yields CASSAGTGLGNQPQHF. The chain links TRBV7-2 to TRBJ1-5; 9 nucleotides line up with TRBD1. CDR1 is SGHTA, CDR2 FQGNSA, per germline. CDR3 size: 16 residues. Trimming cost V 5 bases and J 2 bases; bases outside gene matches: 7.

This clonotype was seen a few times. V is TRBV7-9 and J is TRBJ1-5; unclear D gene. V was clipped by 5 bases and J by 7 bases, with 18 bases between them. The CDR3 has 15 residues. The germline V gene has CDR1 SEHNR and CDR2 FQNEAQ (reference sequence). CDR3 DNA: TGTGCCAGCAGCCCAGAGGCGGGTGGAGGGCAGCCCCAGCATTTT. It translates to CASSPEAGGGQPQHF.

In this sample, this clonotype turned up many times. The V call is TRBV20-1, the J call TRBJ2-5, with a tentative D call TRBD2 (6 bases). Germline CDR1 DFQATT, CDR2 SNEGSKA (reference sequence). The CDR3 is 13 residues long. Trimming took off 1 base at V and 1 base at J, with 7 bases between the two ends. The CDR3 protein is CSARGDFQETQYF. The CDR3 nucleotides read TGCAGTGCTAGAGGGGACTTCCAAGAGACCCAGTACTTC.

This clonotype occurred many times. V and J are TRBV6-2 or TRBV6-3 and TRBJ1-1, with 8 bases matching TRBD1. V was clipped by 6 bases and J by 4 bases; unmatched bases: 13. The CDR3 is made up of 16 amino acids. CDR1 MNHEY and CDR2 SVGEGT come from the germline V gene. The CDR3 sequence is CASSRPLQGASTEAFF. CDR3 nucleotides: TGTGCCAGCAGCCGTCCCCTCCAGGGGGCGAGCACTGAAGCTTTCTTT.

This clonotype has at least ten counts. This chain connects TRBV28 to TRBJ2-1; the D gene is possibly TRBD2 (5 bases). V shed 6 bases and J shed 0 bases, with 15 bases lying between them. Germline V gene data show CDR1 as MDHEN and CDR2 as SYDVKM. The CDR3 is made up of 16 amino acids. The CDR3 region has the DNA TGTGCCAGCAGCCATTATAGCGCGAGCTCCTACAATGAGCAGTTCTTC. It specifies CASSHYSASSYNEQFF.

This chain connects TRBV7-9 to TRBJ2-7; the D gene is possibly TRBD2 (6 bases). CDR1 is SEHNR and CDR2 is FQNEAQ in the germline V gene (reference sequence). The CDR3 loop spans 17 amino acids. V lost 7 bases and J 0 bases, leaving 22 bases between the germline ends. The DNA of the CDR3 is TGTGCCAGCACCAATTTGGTGGAGGGGCCCCTCTCCTACGAGCAGTACTTC. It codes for CASTNLVEGPLSYEQYF.

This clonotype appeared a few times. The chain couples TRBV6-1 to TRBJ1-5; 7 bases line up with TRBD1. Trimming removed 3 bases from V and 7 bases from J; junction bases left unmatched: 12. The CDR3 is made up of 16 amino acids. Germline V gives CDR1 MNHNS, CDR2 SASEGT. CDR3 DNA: TGTGCCAGCAGTGATAAGGGGGCTGGAATACTACAGCCCCAGCATTTT. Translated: CASSDKGAGILQPQHF.

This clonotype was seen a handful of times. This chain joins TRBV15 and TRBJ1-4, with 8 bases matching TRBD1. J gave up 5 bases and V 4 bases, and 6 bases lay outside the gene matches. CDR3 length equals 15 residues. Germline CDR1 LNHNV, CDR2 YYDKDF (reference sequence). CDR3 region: CATSNRQGSNEKLFF. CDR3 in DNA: TGTGCCACCAGCAACAGACAGGGGTCAAATGAAAAACTGTTTTTT.

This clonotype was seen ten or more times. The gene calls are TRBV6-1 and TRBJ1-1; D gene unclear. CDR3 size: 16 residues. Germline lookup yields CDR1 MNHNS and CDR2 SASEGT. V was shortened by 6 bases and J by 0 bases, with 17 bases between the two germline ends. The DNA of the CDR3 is TGTGCCAGCAGGAAAACTGTTTCCGAACTGAACACTGAAGCTTTCTTT. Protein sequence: CASRKTVSELNTEAFF.

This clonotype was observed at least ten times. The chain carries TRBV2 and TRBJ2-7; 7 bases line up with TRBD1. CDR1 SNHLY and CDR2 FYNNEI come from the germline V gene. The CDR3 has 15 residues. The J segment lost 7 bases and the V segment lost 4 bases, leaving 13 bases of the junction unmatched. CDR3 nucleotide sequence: TGTGCCAGCAGTGGGTTTCGACAGGGTTTGGGTGAGCAGTACTTC. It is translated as CASSGFRQGLGEQYF.

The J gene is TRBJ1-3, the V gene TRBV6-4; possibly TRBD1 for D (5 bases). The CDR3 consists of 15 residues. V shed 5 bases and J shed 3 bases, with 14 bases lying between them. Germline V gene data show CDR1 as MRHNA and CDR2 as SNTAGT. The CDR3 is CASSYTAGLGNTIYF. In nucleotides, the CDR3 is TGTGCCAGCAGTTACACCGCAGGGCTTGGAAACACCATATATTTT.

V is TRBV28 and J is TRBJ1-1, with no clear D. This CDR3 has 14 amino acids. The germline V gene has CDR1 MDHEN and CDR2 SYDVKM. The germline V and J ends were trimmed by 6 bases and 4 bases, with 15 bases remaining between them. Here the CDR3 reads CASSQVLRSTEAFF. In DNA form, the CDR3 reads TGTGCCAGCAGCCAAGTTCTTAGGAGCACTGAAGCTTTCTTT.

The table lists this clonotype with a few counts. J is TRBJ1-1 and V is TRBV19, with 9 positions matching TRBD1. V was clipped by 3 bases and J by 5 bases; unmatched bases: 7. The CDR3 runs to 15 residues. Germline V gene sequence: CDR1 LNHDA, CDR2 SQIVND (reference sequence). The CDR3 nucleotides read TGTGCCAGTAGTATGGCGACAGGGGGGAGGACTGAAGCTTTCTTT. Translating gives CASSMATGGRTEAFF. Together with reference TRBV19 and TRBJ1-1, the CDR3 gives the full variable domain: DGGITQSPKYLFRKEGQNVTLSCEQNLNHDAMYWYRQDPGQGLRLIYYSQIVNDFQKGDIAEGYSVSREKKESFPLTVTSAQKNPTAFYLCASSMATGGRTEAFFGQGTRLTVV.

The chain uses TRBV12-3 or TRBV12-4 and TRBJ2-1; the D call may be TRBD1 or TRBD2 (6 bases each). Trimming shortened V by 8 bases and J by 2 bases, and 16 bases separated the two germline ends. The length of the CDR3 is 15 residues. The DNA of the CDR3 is TGTGCCAGCTCACCCGGACGGGGGCCCTACAATGAGCAGTTCTTC. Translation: CASSPGRGPYNEQFF.

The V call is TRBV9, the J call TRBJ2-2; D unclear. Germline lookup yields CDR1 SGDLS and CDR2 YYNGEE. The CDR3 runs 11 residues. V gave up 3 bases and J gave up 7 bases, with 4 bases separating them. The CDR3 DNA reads TGTGCCAGCAGCGGTGTCGGGGAGCTGTTTTTT. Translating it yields CASSGVGELFF.

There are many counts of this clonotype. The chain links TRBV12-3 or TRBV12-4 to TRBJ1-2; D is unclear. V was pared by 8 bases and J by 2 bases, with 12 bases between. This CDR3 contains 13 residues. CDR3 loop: CASRQAGNYGYTF. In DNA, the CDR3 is TGTGCCAGCCGCCAGGCCGGAAACTATGGCTACACCTTC.

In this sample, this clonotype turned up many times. The CDR3 DNA reads as TGTGCCAGCAGCTTACGGTTTGGTCATGAGCAGTTCTTC. This codes for CASSLRFGHEQFF. The rearrangement uses TRBV11-2 and TRBJ2-1; no clear D. V was trimmed by 2 bases and J by 8 bases, leaving 10 bases between them. This CDR3 comprises 13 residues. Germline-derived CDR1 and CDR2 are SGHAT and FQNNGV.

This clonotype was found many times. CDR3 in DNA: TGTGCCAGCACCCCCCCCCCACAGGGTTCCGAAACGGATTATAGCAATCAGCCCCAGCATTTT. The encoded protein is CASTPPPQGSETDYSNQPQHF. The gene calls are TRBV27 and TRBJ1-5; D is perhaps TRBD1 (6 bases). With 7 bases removed from V and 0 bases from J, the gap between germline ends came to 31 bases. Germline assignment: CDR1 MNHEY and CDR2 SMNVEV (reference sequence). The CDR3 has 21 amino acids.

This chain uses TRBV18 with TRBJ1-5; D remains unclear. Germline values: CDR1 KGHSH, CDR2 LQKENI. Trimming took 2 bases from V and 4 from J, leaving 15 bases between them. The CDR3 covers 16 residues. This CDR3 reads CASSPAYRIANQPQHF. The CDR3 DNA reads TGTGCCAGCTCACCAGCGTATAGAATAGCAAATCAGCCCCAGCATTTT.

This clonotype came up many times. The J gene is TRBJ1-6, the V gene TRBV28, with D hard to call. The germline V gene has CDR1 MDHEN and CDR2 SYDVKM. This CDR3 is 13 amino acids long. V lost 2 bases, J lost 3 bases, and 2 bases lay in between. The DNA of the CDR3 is TGTGCCAGCAGTTTAAACTATAATTCACCCCTCCACTTT. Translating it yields CASSLNYNSPLHF.

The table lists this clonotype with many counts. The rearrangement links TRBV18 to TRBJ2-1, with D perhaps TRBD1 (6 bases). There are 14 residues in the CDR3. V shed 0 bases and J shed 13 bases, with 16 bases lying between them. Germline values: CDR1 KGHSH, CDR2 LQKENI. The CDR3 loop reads CASSPPQGTLLQFF. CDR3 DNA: TGTGCCAGCTCACCACCGCAGGGGACCCTTCTTCAGTTCTTC.

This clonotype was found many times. The CDR3 sequence: CASSYHGQDLFGGELFF. CDR3 in DNA: TGTGCCAGCAGTTACCACGGGCAGGATCTATTTGGCGGGGAGCTGTTTTTT. V gene TRBV6-2 or TRBV6-3 combines with J gene TRBJ2-2; D call uncertain. Germline lookup yields CDR1 MNHEY and CDR2 SVGEGT. The CDR3 extends over 17 amino acids. V lost 2 bases and J 7 bases, leaving 20 bases between the germline ends.